This T cell receptor (beta chain) was retrieved from a study of blood T cell repertoires in COVID-19 (dated by TCRdb to the early 2020s). In terms of the full investigation: Samples covering the acute and convalescent phases of COVID-19 were provided by collaborators in the United States, Italy and Spain. The prospective study material was composed of cDNA or gDNA derived from T cells, B-cell-depleted T cells, or PBMCs. Deeply sampled blood TCRbeta repertoires from subjects exposed to, actively infected with, or recovered from COVID-19 were included in the dataset. The repertoires were made available in a free public database intended to serve as a resource for research on the immune response to SARS-CoV-2. The samples were drawn from the first 160 participants of the ongoing ImmuneRACE study and from 1,254 subjects provided by 6 global collaborators. The sample metadata nearly always contained a de-identified subject ID, COVID-19 status, age in years and sex. Where available, HLA class I and class II types were taken from metadata supplied by the sample provider and were not determined by assay-based typing. What the study reported, not specific to this receptor: The amount of clinical and demographic metadata varied by source and participant and was provided uncurated.

TCRbeta CDR3 regions were amplified from genomic DNA using the immunoSEQ Assay, a bias-controlled multiplex PCR. Regarding the original processing steps: The number of nucleated cells in each sample was estimated from the amplification of reference gene primers within the assay. Sequence reads were collapsed and filtered to measure the absolute abundance of every unique TCRbeta CDR3 rearrangement. For each sample, productive Simpson clonality was calculated as the square root of Simpson's diversity index across productive rearrangements. TCRdb's version of the immuneACCESS table is confined to in-frame rearrangements and falls short of the full clone set. An unresolved V gene accounts for under half of the shortfall where checked; the remainder is of unknown origin. V, J and clone size are those of that table, while D and trimming were read from the DNA. A total of under 350,000 clones appear in this sample, approximately 86% of them only once. The ten biggest clones cover about 4% of the sample.

A remark on this clone: Its antigen is currently not known. No much larger clonotype is one base removed from it; base qualities were not supplied.

Measured from the cysteine to the phenylalanine, the CDR3 is 17 residues long. Just the 51-base CDR3 DNA is kept, in frame starting at base 1. V is pruned by 2 bases and J by 1 base, leaving 4 bases of the junction without a gene match. CDR1 and CDR2 are drawn from the germline V gene: SGHDT, YYEEEE. Participants in the prospective study were enrolled through a virtual design, were aged roughly 18 to 100 years, and lived in roughly 24 United States geographic areas. In the prospective study, cohorts were assigned on the basis of participant-reported clinical history obtained from a screening survey and a study questionnaire. Each participant in the prospective study had whole blood, serum and a nasopharyngeal or oropharyngeal swab collected by mobile phlebotomists. Additional blood draws and questionnaires over a roughly two-month period could optionally be provided by prospective study participants. Prospective study blood samples were shipped either frozen or at room temperature before DNA extraction.

The receptor was isolated from a middle-aged woman with acute COVID-19. The sequenced sample consisted of PBMCs or T cells enriched from blood (not recorded which). This chain is built from TRBV5-6 and TRBJ2-1; 12 junctional bases match TRBD2. The CDR3 sequence is CASSFTTSGRSYNEQFF. The nucleotide sequence is given as TGTGCCAGCAGCTTTACGACTAGCGGGAGATCCTACAATGAGCAGTTCTTC.